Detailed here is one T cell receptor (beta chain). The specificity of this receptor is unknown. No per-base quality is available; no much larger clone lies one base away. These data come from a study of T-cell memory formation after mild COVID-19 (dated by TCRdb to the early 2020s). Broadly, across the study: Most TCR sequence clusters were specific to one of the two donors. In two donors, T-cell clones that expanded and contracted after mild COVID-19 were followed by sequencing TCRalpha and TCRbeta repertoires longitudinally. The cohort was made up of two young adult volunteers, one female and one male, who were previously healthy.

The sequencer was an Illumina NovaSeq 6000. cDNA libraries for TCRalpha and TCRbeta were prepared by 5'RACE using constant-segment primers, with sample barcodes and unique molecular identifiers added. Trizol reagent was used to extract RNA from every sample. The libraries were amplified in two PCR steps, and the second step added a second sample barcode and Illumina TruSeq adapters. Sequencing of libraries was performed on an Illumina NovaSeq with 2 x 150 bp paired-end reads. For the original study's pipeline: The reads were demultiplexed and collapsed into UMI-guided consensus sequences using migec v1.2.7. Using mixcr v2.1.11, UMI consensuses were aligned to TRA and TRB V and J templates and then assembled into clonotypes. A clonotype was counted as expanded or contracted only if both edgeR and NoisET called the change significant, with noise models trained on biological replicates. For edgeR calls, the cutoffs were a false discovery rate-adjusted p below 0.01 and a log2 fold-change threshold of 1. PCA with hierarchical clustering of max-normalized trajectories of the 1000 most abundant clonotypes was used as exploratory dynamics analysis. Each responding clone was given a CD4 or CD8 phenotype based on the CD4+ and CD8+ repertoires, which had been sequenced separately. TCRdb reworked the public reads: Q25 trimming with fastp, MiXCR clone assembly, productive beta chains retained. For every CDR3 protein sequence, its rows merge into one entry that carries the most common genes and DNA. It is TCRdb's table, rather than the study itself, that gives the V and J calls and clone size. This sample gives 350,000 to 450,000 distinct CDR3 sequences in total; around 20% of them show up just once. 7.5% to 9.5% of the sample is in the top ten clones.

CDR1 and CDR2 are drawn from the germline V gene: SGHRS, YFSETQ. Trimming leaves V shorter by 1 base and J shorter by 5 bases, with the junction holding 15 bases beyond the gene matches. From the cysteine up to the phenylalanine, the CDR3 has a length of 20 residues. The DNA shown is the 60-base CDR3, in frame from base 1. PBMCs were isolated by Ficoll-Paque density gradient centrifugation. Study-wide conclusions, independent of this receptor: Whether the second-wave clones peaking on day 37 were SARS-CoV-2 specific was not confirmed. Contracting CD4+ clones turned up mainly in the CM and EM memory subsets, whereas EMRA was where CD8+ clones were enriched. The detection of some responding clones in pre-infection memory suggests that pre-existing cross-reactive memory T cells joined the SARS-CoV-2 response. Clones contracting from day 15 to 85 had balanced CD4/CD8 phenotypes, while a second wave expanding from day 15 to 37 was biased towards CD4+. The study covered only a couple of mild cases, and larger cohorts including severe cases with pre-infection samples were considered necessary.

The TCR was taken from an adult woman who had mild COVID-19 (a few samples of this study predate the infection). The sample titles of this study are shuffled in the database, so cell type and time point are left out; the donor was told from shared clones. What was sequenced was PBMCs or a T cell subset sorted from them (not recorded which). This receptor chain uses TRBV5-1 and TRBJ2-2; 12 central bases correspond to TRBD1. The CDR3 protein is CASSLFSGTGGVGGTGELFF. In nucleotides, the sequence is TGCGCCAGCAGCTTGTTTTCCGGGACAGGGGGCGTCGGAGGGACCGGGGAGCTGTTTTTT.